The 5 T cell receptor beta chains listed next were all sequenced from one sample in a study of cytomegalovirus exposure and HLA in healthy donors. Use of 60 Vbeta and 13 Jbeta primers characterized the PCR. Assay: immunoSEQ multiplex PCR; the TCRdb copy retains only in-frame clones and omits some. This sample's table has tens of thousands of clones. Material: PBMCs. Every receptor here comes from an older woman in good health and CMV-seronegative.

Turning to this clone: Other DNA sequences in this specimen translate into the identical CDR3. The V and J genes are TRBV5-4 and TRBJ2-7; TRBD1 aligns across 8 bases. CDR3 size: 14 residues. V was pared by 3 bases and J by 4 bases, with 6 bases of the junction left unmatched. Per germline, CDR1 SGHNT and CDR2 YYREEE (reference sequence). In nucleotides, the CDR3 is TGTGCCAGCAGCTCGCAGGGGGCGGGGTACGAGCAGTACTTC. This codes for CASSSQGAGYEQYF.

The chain carries TRBV28 and TRBJ1-1; 9 nucleotides line up with TRBD1. The CDR3 length is 19 residues. Losses at the gene ends were 6 bases for V and 5 bases for J; bases not matched to a gene: 22. In germline, CDR1 is MDHEN, CDR2 SYDVKM. CDR3 in DNA: TGTGCCAGCAGATACCCTTCAGTGGGTGCGGGACAGGGTTTTACTGAAGCTTTCTTT. It specifies CASRYPSVGAGQGFTEAFF. Supplemented by reference TRBV28 and TRBJ1-1, the full variable domain reads DVKVTQSSRYLVKRTGEKVFLECVQDMDHENMFWYRQDPGLGLRLIYFSYDVKMKEKGDIPEGYSVSREKKERFSLILESASTNQTSMYLCASRYPSVGAGQGFTEAFFGQGTRLTVV.

The V gene is TRBV18, the J gene TRBJ2-1; possible D gene TRBD2, 6 bases. This CDR3 has 15 residues. Trimming stripped 6 bases from V and 6 bases from J, with 18 bases between. CDR1 KGHSH and CDR2 LQKENI come from the germline V gene. The CDR3 DNA reads as TGTGCCAGCTCCCTCAGCGGGCTCGAGGGCAATGAGCAGTTCTTC. The encoded protein is CASSLSGLEGNEQFF.

The V and J genes are TRBV5-1 and TRBJ2-1, with D possibly being TRBD2 (6 bases). V shed 4 bases and J shed 7 bases, with 21 bases lying between them. This CDR3 spans 16 amino acids. Germline V lookup: CDR1 SGHRS, CDR2 YFSETQ. CDR3 DNA: TGCGCCAGCAGCCTCGTCCCGGGACCGGAGGGGAATGAGCAGTTCTTC. Translated: CASSLVPGPEGNEQFF.

The CDR3 region is CASSPFGQGWSSTEAFF. The CDR3 DNA sequence: TGTGCCAGCAGCCCATTCGGACAGGGTTGGAGCAGCACTGAAGCTTTCTTT. The rearrangement joins TRBV25-1 to TRBJ1-1, with 8 bases that match TRBD1. Germline values: CDR1 MGHDK, CDR2 SYGVNS. V lost 6 bases and J lost 4; bases outside the gene matches: 16. The CDR3 sequence is 17 residues long.